The clone carrying this T cell receptor (beta chain) is a singleton in its sample. The data are from a study of blood T cells in healthy people across ages. Combining a sample-barcoded 5' primer with a J-beta primer mix, a second PCR ran for about 7 to 12 cycles. A template-switch adaptor that had 12 random nucleotides put a tag on each cDNA molecule. Researchers report that each sample yielded at least 2.5 million CDR3-containing paired-end reads. TCRdb passed the 5' RACE reads through MiXCR, listing each CDR3 protein once. The sample yields about 780,000 distinct CDR3 sequences, 35% to 50% seen once. V was clipped by 5 bases and J by 1 base, with 22 bases between them. This CDR3 is 17 amino acids long. Germline-derived CDR1 and CDR2 are DFQATT and SNEGSKA (reference sequence).

Sequenced: blood. The chain joins TRBV20-1 to TRBJ2-3; D gene unclear. The receptor was derived from a man older than 75 in good health. The CDR3 loop is CSARHITGILGTDTQYF. For the CDR3, the DNA is TGCAGTGCTCGACATATAACGGGTATTCTCGGCACAGATACGCAGTATTTT.